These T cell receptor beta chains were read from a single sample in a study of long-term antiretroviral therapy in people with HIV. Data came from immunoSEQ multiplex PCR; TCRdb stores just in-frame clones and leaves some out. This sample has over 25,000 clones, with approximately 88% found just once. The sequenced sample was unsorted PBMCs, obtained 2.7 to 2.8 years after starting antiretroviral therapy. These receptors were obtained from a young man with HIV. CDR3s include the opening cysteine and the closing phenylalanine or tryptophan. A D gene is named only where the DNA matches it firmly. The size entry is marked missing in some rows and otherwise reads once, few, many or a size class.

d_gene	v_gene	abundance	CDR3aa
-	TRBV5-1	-	CASSLVQGWGTEAFF
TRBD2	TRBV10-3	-	CAISSTSGRVNEQFF
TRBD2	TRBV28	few	CASRPTSENTGELFF
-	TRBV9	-	CASSVDLGGGRAGYTF
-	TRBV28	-	CASIGLRAFTSQETQYF
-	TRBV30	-	CAWNRAHTEAFF
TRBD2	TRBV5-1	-	CASSLEPSGTGELFF
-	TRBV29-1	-	CSVEIVEAFF
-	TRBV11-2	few	CASSLTGTASNQPQHF
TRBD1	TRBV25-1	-	CASSEGTGGRDTQYF
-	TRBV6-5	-	CASSYSPGQMNTEAFF
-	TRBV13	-	CASSLGRLATGEQFF
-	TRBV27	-	CASSSDRSTDTQYF
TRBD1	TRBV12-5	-	CASGLGQERNTEAFF
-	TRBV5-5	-	CATGLDPREQFF
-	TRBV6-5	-	CASRRWTEAFF
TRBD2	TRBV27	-	CASSLSGTTYEQYF
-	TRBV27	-	CATAQTHYNSPLHF
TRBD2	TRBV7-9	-	CASSPRLAGSSYNEQFF
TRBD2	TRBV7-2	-	CASSPSGTSGVTDTQYF
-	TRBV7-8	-	CASSLSIGGPMNTEAFF
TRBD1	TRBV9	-	CASSAQDRGIYNEQFF
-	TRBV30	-	CAWSVQIDLNTEAFF
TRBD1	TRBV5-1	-	CASSPGQTYEQYF
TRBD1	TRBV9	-	CASSVGQGARIALGEQYF
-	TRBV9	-	CASSTRFNQPQHF
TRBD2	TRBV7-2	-	CASSLTSGDIYEQYF
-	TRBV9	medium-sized	CASSMDSSPYNEQFF
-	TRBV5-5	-	CASSLLYGTEAFF
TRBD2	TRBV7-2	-	CASSNEVSGTPYEQYF
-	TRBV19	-	CASSLKWGSQHF
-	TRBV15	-	CATSRGGATYNEQFF
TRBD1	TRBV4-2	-	CASSQDRGSSYEQYF
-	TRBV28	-	CASRSPSYEQYF
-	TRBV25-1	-	CASNDAGVSEQYF
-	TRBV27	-	CASTHRAHSPLHF
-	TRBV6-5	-	CASSTHRNGLGPQHF
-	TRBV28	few	CASSIRSSGANVLTF
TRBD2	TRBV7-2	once	CASSPGTSGATYEQYF
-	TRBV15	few	CATSRDRRLSPLHF
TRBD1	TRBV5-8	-	CASSPWRDRVENTEAFF
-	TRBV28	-	CASKTGGPMNTEAFF
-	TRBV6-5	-	CASRPSGEGGYTF
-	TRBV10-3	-	CAISEYNEQFF
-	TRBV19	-	CASREREREDQPQHF
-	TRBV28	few	CASSSPTGRGNQPQHF
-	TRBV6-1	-	CASSEIMAGAGAGYTF
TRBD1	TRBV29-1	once	CSAPRQGNTGELFF
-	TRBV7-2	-	CASSQNPTANAEAFF
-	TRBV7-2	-	CASSAGHRNSNQPQHF
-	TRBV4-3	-	CASSLGHMNTEAFF
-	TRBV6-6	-	CASSYSGFDTEAFF
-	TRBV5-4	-	CASSLLGALAYTDTQYF
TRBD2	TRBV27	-	CASSLLAGVQETQYF
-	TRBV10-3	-	CAIRNTDTQYF